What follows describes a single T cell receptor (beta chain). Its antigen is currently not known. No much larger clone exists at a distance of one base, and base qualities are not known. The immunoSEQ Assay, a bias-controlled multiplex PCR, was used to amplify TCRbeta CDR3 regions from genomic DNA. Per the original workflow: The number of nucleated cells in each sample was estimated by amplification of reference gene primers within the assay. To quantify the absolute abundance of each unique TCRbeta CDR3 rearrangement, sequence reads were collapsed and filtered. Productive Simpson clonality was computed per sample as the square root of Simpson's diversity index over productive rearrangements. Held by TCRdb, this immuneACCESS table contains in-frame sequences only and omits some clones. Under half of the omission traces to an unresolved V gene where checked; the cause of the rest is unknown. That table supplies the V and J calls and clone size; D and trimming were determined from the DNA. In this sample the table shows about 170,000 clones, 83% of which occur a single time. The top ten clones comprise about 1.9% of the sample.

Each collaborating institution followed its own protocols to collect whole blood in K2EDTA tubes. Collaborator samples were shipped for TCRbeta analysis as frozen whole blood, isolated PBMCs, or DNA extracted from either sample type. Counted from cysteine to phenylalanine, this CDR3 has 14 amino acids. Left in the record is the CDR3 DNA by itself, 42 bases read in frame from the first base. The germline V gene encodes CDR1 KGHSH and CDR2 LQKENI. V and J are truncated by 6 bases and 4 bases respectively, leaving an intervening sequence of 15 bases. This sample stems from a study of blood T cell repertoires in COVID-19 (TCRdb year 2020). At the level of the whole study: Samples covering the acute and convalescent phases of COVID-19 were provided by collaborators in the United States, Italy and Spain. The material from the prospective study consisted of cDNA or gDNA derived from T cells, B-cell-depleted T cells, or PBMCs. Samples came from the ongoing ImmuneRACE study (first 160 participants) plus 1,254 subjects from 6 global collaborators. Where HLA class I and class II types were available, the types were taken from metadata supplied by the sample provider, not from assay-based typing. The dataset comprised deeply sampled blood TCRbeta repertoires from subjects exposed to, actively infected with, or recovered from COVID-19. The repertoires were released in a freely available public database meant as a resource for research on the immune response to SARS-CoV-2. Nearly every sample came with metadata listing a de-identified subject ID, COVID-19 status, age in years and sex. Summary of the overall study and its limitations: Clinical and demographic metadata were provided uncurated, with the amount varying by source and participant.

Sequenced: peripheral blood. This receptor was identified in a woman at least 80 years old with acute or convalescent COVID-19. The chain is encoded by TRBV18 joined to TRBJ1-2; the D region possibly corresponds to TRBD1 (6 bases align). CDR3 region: CASSRSGQFYGYTF. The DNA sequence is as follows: TGTGCCAGCTCCCGTTCTGGACAGTTCTATGGCTACACCTTC.